A selection of T cell receptor beta chains follows, all from one sample in a study of identical twins. In TCRdb, the 5' RACE reads were re-called with MiXCR into one record per CDR3 protein. The repertoire holds around 480,000 distinct CDR3 sequences, with 11% to 15% as singletons. This sample also belongs to another study, concerning yellow fever vaccine responses in identical twins.

Material for sequencing was CD4+ T cells sorted from blood. The receptors here all came from a woman younger than 35 in good health. The CDR3 runs from the conserved cysteine through the conserved F or W. The order of the fields is clone size, J gene, D gene, V gene, CDR3 protein, CDR3 DNA. A D gene is named only where the DNA matches it firmly. Clone size is not always given. Where it is, it says once, few, many or a class for expanded clones.

- | TRBJ2-1 | TRBD1 | TRBV24-1 | CATSAADRELGEQFF | TGTGCCACCAGTGCCGCCGACAGGGAGCTAGGTGAGCAGTTCTTC
few | TRBJ2-2 | TRBD1 | TRBV6-2/TRBV6-3 | CASSYRDRGSAGELFF | TGTGCCAGCAGTTACCGGGACAGGGGTTCGGCCGGGGAGCTGTTTTTT
many | TRBJ2-1 | TRBD2 | TRBV12-3/TRBV12-4 | CASSSLGLAVDNEQFF | TGTGCCAGCAGTTCCCTTGGACTAGCGGTCGACAATGAGCAGTTCTTC
- | TRBJ2-1 | TRBD2 | TRBV15 | CATSRGLAGASNEQFF | TGTGCCACCAGCAGAGGACTAGCGGGAGCAAGCAATGAGCAGTTCTTC
- | TRBJ2-5 | TRBD1 | TRBV24-1 | CAAQGASGETQYF | TGTGCCGCACAGGGGGCAAGTGGAGAGACCCAGTACTTC
few | TRBJ2-6 | - | TRBV5-1 | CASSPRVPQARAGANVLTF | TGCGCCAGCAGCCCTAGGGTCCCACAGGCGAGGGCTGGGGCCAACGTCCTGACTTTC
few | TRBJ2-2 | TRBD2 | TRBV4-2 | CASSQEPAGGPSGELFF | TGTGCCAGCAGCCAAGAGCCAGCGGGGGGGCCTTCTGGGGAGCTGTTTTTT
few | TRBJ2-7 | TRBD1 | TRBV28 | CATQEPSDRGYEQYF | TGTGCCACCCAAGAGCCCTCAGACAGGGGCTACGAGCAGTACTTC
- | TRBJ1-2 | - | TRBV20-1 | CRPLNYGYTF | TGCAGGCCCCTAAACTATGGCTACACCTTC
few | TRBJ2-1 | - | TRBV2 | CASTGSRYNEQFF | TGTGCCAGCACGGGTTCGCGTTACAATGAGCAGTTCTTC
few | TRBJ1-4 | - | TRBV20-1 | CSASPPINEKLFF | TGCAGTGCTAGTCCGCCGATTAATGAAAAACTGTTTTTT
few | TRBJ2-1 | - | TRBV12-3/TRBV12-4 | CASSPHSGPYNEQFF | TGTGCCAGCAGTCCTCACAGCGGTCCTTACAATGAGCAGTTCTTC
- | TRBJ1-6 | - | TRBV20-1 | CSARDSGGLGNSPLHF | TGCAGTGCTAGAGATTCCGGGGGGCTCGGTAATTCACCCCTCCACTTT
- | TRBJ2-1 | TRBD2 | TRBV27 | CASSLIAGGINEQFF | TGTGCCAGCAGTTTGATAGCGGGAGGGATCAATGAGCAGTTCTTC
- | TRBJ2-6 | - | TRBV9 | CASSLDITGANVLTF | TGTGCCAGCAGCTTGGACATCACTGGGGCCAACGTCCTGACTTTC
- | TRBJ2-2 | - | TRBV30 | CAWGITNTGELFF | TGTGCCTGGGGCATTACGAACACCGGGGAGCTGTTTTTT
- | TRBJ2-3 | TRBD2 | TRBV6-1 | CASRRGLAVTDTQYF | TGTGCCAGCAGGCGGGGACTAGCGGTCACAGATACGCAGTATTTT
- | TRBJ2-7 | - | TRBV27 | CASSSPGLGRGEQYF | TGTGCCAGCAGCTCCCCAGGTTTGGGCCGAGGCGAGCAGTACTTC
- | TRBJ2-1 | - | TRBV12-3/TRBV12-4 | CASSLTTPGGGDNEQFF | TGTGCCAGCAGTCTTACCACCCCGGGGGGCGGGGACAATGAGCAGTTCTTC
few | TRBJ2-5 | TRBD1 | TRBV7-7 | CASSSWQGAETQYF | TGTGCTAGCAGCTCCTGGCAGGGGGCCGAGACCCAGTACTTC
- | TRBJ2-3 | TRBD2 | TRBV9 | CASSASLGSGFDTQYF | TGTGCCAGCAGCGCCTCCCTGGGTAGCGGGTTCGATACGCAGTATTTT
few | TRBJ1-4 | - | TRBV29-1 | CSVVDSTTNEKLFF | TGCAGCGTAGTTGACAGTACAACTAATGAAAAACTGTTTTTT
few | TRBJ2-2 | TRBD2 | TRBV12-3/TRBV12-4 | CACSLGRTSGANTGELFF | TGTGCCTGCAGTTTGGGCAGGACTAGCGGAGCGAACACCGGGGAGCTGTTTTTT
few | TRBJ2-7 | - | TRBV11-2 | CASSTQGYEQYF | TGTGCCAGCAGTACCCAGGGGTACGAGCAGTACTTC
few | TRBJ2-3 | TRBD2 | TRBV4-2 | CASSVERGGGDTQYF | TGTGCCAGCAGTGTCGAGCGGGGGGGAGGTGATACGCAGTATTTT
many | TRBJ2-1 | TRBD1 | TRBV4-2 | CASSQDRTSYNEQFF | TGTGCCAGCAGTCAGGACAGGACATCCTACAATGAGCAGTTCTTC
- | TRBJ2-2 | - | TRBV20-1 | CSARDPSPTTGELFF | TGCAGTGCTAGAGATCCTTCTCCAACCACCGGGGAGCTGTTTTTT
- | TRBJ2-2 | TRBD2 | TRBV5-1 | CASSRKGLENTGELFF | TGCGCCAGCAGCAGGAAGGGACTAGAGAACACCGGGGAGCTGTTTTTT
- | TRBJ2-2 | - | TRBV7-2 | CASSLAKWSSETGELFF | TGTGCCAGCAGCTTAGCGAAGTGGTCTAGCGAGACCGGGGAGCTGTTTTTT
few | TRBJ2-1 | TRBD2 | TRBV12-3/TRBV12-4 | CASRLRGGKQFF | TGTGCCAGCAGGCTCCGGGGGGGCAAGCAGTTCTTC
- | TRBJ2-1 | - | TRBV20-1 | CSARDLNPEAGGAYNEQFF | TGCAGTGCTAGAGACCTTAACCCGGAGGCCGGGGGAGCCTACAATGAGCAGTTCTTC
- | TRBJ2-1 | - | TRBV7-6 | CASSAGFGFSYNEQFF | TGTGCCAGCAGCGCAGGGTTCGGGTTTAGCTACAATGAGCAGTTCTTC
few | TRBJ2-3 | TRBD2 | TRBV5-1 | CASSHTPMSGVATDTQYF | TGCGCCAGCAGTCACACCCCCATGAGCGGGGTGGCGACAGATACGCAGTATTTT
- | TRBJ2-7 | TRBD2 | TRBV28 | CASRGTSAPGPSYEQYF | TGTGCCAGCAGGGGGACTAGCGCCCCTGGTCCCTCCTACGAGCAGTACTTC
few | TRBJ2-1 | TRBD2 | TRBV24-1 | CATSDVAGGHSYNEQFF | TGTGCCACCAGTGATGTAGCGGGGGGCCACTCTTACAATGAGCAGTTCTTC
few | TRBJ2-1 | TRBD2 | TRBV28 | CASSLSTSGRNEQFF | TGTGCCAGCAGTTTATCGACTAGCGGGAGGAATGAGCAGTTCTTC
few | TRBJ1-6 | TRBD1 | TRBV20-1 | CSARGSRQGRNNSPLHF | TGCAGTGCTAGAGGAAGTAGACAGGGCCGAAACAATTCACCCCTCCACTTT
- | TRBJ2-2 | - | TRBV9 | CASSVGVTSPTGELFF | TGTGCCAGCAGCGTAGGGGTGACAAGCCCCACCGGGGAGCTGTTTTTT
many | TRBJ2-1 | - | TRBV25-1 | CASSAHRATYNEQFF | TGTGCCAGCAGTGCCCATAGGGCCACCTACAATGAGCAGTTCTTC
- | TRBJ2-5 | - | TRBV6-2/TRBV6-3 | CASSYPGDYQETQYF | TGTGCCAGCAGTTACCCTGGGGACTACCAAGAGACCCAGTACTTC
few | TRBJ2-7 | TRBD2 | TRBV9 | CASSVRPGLLERGYEQYF | TGTGCCAGCAGCGTGCGTCCCGGTTTACTAGAGCGGGGGTACGAGCAGTACTTC
few | TRBJ2-1 | - | TRBV25-1 | CASSAPGGGYYNEQFF | TGTGCCAGCAGTGCCCCGGGGGGCGGGTATTACAATGAGCAGTTCTTC
few | TRBJ2-7 | TRBD1 | TRBV20-1 | CSALSQGVSYEQYF | TGCAGTGCCTTGTCACAGGGGGTTTCCTACGAGCAGTACTTC
few | TRBJ2-5 | TRBD1 | TRBV4-3 | CASSQGTGGLQETQYF | TGCGCCAGCAGCCAGGGGACAGGGGGCCTCCAAGAGACCCAGTACTTC
- | TRBJ2-1 | TRBD1 | TRBV15 | CATSTTGTGASEQFF | TGTGCCACCAGCACCACCGGGACAGGGGCGAGTGAGCAGTTCTTC
- | TRBJ2-2 | - | TRBV6-1 | CARSSAGTGLVPTGELFF | TGTGCCCGCAGCTCAGCCGGGACAGGACTAGTCCCAACCGGGGAGCTGTTTTTT
- | TRBJ2-1 | - | TRBV7-6 | CASSHKGSEQFF | TGTGCCAGCAGCCACAAGGGTTCTGAGCAGTTCTTC